This TCR beta chain was sequenced in a study of Graves' ophthalmopathy and Graves' hyperthyroidism. Active ophthalmopathy (CAS at least 3, NOSPECS at least 4), lasting under 3 months. PBMCs were density-gradient isolated from about 9.6 ml fresh blood. V shed 4 bases, J shed 5 bases, and the junction held 10 bases outside the gene matches. Germline V gene sequence: CDR1 MNHNS, CDR2 SASEGT. This CDR3 contains 15 residues. RNA transcripts were the template, and TCR beta CDR3 regions were amplified from them. RT-PCR in the first round used HTBI primers; a second-round multiplex PCR followed. Each CDR3 protein is one row after TCRdb ran MiXCR on the multiplex PCR reads. The sample has some 160,000 distinct CDR3 sequences, roughly two fifths seen once. Study conclusions and caveats: Discrimination between ophthalmopathy and stable hyperthyroidism by a 13-signature model showed approximately 89% sensitivity and 65% to 84% specificity. The authors also found most expanded thyroid clonotypes above 0.001 frequency in blood.

This clonotype showed up many times. Its antigen remains unknown. This TCR was sampled from a man between 25 and 39 years old with Graves' ophthalmopathy. Material for sequencing was peripheral blood. The rearrangement joins TRBV6-1 to TRBJ1-2, with 7 bases that match TRBD1. The CDR3: CASSGGGQTRYGYTF. The DNA for the CDR3 is TGTGCCAGCAGTGGGGGGGGACAGACGAGATATGGCTACACCTTC.